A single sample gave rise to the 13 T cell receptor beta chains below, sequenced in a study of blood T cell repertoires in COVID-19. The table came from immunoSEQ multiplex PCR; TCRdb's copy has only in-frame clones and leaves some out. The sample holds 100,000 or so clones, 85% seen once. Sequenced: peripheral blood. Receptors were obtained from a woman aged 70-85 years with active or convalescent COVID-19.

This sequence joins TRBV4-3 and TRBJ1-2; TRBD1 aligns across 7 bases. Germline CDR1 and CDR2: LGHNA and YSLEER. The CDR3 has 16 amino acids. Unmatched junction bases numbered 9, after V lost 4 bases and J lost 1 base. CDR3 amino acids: CASSPDRVRLNYGYTF. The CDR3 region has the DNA TGCGCCAGCAGCCCCGACAGGGTCCGACTTAACTATGGCTACACCTTC.

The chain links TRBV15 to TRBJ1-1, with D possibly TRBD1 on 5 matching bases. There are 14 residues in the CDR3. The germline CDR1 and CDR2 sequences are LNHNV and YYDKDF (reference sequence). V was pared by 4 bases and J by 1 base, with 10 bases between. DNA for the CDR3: TGTGCCACCAGCAAAGGACAAAAGAACACTGAAGCTTTCTTT. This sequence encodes CATSKGQKNTEAFF.

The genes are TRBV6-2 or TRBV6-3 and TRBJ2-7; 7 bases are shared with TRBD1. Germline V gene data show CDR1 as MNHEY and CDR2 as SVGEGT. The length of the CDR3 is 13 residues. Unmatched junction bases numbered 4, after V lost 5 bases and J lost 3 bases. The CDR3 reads CASSGRTGYEQYF. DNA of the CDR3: TGTGCCAGCAGTGGCCGGACAGGCTACGAGCAGTACTTC.

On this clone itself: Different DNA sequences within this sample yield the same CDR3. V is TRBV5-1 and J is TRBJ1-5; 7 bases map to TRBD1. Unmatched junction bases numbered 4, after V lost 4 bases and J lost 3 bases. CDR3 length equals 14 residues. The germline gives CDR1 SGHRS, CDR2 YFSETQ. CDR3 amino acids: CASSPTGPNQPQHF. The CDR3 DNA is TGCGCCAGCAGCCCGACAGGGCCCAATCAGCCCCAGCATTTT.

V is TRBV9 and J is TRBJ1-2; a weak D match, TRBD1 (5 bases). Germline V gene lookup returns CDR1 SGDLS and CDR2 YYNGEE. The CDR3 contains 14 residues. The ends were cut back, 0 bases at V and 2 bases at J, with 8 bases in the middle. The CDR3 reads CASSVDPGNYGYTF. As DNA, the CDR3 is TGTGCCAGCAGCGTAGACCCAGGGAACTATGGCTACACCTTC.

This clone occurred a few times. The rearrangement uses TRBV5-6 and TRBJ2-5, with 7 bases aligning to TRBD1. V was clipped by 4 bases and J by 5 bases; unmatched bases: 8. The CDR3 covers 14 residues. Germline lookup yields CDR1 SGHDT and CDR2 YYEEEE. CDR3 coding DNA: TGTGCCAGCAGCCAAGGGCAGGGACAGGAGACCCAGTACTTC. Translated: CASSQGQGQETQYF.

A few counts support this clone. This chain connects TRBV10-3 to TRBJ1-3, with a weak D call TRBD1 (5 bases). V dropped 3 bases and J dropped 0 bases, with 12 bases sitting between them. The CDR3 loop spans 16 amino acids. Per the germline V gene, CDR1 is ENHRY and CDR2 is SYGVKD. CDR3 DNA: TGTGCCATCAGTGATAGCAGACAGAGCTCTGGAAACACCATATATTTT. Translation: CAISDSRQSSGNTIYF.

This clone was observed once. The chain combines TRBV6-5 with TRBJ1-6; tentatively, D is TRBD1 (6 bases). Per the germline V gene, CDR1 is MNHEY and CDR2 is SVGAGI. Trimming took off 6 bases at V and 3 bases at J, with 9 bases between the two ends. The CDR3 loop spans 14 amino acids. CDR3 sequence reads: CASSPQGYNSPLHF. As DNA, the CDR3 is TGTGCCAGCAGCCCACAGGGCTATAATTCACCCCTCCACTTT.

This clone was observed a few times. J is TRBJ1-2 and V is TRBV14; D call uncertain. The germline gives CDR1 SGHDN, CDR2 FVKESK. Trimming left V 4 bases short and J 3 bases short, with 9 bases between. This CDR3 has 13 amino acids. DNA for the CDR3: TGTGCCAGCAGCCCGTACGGTTACTATGGCTACACCTTC. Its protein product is CASSPYGYYGYTF.

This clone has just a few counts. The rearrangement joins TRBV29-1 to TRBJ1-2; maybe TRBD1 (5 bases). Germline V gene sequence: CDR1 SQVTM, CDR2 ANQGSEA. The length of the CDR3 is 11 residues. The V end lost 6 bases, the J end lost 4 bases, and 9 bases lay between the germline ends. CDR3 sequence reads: CSVKGIYGYTF. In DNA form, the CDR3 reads TGCAGCGTCAAGGGGATCTATGGCTACACCTTC.

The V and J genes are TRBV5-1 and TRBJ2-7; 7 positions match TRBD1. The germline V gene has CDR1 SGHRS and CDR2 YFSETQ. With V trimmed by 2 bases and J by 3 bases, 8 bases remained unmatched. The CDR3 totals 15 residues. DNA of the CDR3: TGCGCCAGCAGCTTTTACCCCGGACAGGACTACGAGCAGTACTTC. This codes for CASSFYPGQDYEQYF.

CDR3 nucleotides: TGTGCCAGCAGTGAATACTCCCTAGCGACAGCTAACTATGGCTACACCTTC. Translated: CASSEYSLATANYGYTF. This chain uses TRBV2 with TRBJ1-2, with D maybe TRBD1 (5 bases). Germline values: CDR1 SNHLY, CDR2 FYNNEI. Deletions cut 2 bases from V and 0 bases from J, with 16 bases between. The CDR3 length is 17 residues.

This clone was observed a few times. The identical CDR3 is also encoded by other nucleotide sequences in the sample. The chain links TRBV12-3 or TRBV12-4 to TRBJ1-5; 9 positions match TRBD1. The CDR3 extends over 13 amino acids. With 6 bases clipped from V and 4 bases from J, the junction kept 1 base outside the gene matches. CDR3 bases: TGTGCCAGCAGGGGGACAGGGAATCAGCCCCAGCATTTT. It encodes CASRGTGNQPQHF.